What follows describes a single T cell receptor beta chain. Its cognate antigen is unknown. Sequencing templates came from extracted RNA that was reverse transcribed into cDNA. This table comes from immunoSEQ multiplex PCR, and its TCRdb copy is limited to in-frame clones, with some not included. The table shows 150,000 to 200,000 clones, with 50% to 70% occurring only once. This sample was taken from a study of CD8+ T cells in alopecia areata. Study results and limitations: Clonality in lesional scalp, especially alopecia totalis/universalis, exceeded that of normal scalp.

Lesional scalp punch biopsies and peripheral blood came from alopecia areata patients. The material was CD4+ T cells sorted from blood, obtained at week 0. This TCR was sampled from a human donor with alopecia areata.

The DNA for the CDR3 is TGCAGCGTCTCCGGGAGAGCGAACACTGAAGCTTTCTTT. Its translation: CSVSGRANTEAFF. The chain carries TRBV29-1 and TRBJ1-1; no definite D call. Trimming took 6 bases from V and 1 from J, leaving 12 bases between them. Looked up from germline, CDR1 is SQVTM and CDR2 is ANQGSEA. The CDR3 length is 13 residues. Together with reference TRBV29-1 and TRBJ1-1, the CDR3 gives the full variable domain: SAVISQKPSRDICQRGTSLTIQCQVDSQVTMMFWYRQQPGQSLTLIATANQGSEATYESGFVIDKFPISRPNLTFSTLTVSNMSPEDSSIYLCSVSGRANTEAFFGQGTRLTVV.